This T cell receptor (beta chain) was sequenced for a study of cytomegalovirus exposure and HLA in healthy donors. The overall study: Within an early data release were 85 million or so unique TCRs drawn from HLA-typed donors. Study observations and caveats: The study labeled 170 or so TCR beta chains cytomegalovirus-associated. V- and J-gene trimming in TCR beta was tied to a missense DCLRE1C variant by an analysis performed later.

J lost 1 base, V lost 5 bases, and 6 bases had no gene match. Germline V gene data show CDR1 as MRHNA and CDR2 as SNTAGT. The CDR3 has 16 amino acids. The primer mix had 60 Vbeta and 13 Jbeta primers. Produced via immunoSEQ multiplex PCR; TCRdb's table is partial and in-frame only. The table records fewer than 200,000 clones, about 85% of them present only once. Concerning this clone itself: Its antigen remains unknown.

V usage is TRBV6-4 and J usage is TRBJ2-2; 8 bases agree with TRBD2. The receptor was isolated from a man aged 25-40 years in good health and CMV-seropositive. Sequencing was performed on PBMCs. The DNA for the CDR3 is TGTGCCAGCAGTAGTCAACTAGCGGAGAACACCGGGGAGCTGTTTTTT. Translated: CASSSQLAENTGELFF.